This T cell receptor beta chain was recorded in a study of T cell responses to AZD1222 COVID-19 vaccine. Study-level results: After two AZD1222 doses, spike-specific TCR breadth and depth rose versus day 0. Only a handful of AZD1222 recipients tested seropositive at baseline.

The repertoire was sequenced with immunoSEQ multiplex PCR; TCRdb's copy has only in-frame clones and lacks some. The data show 150,000 to 200,000 clones, approximately 90% seen once. The germline V gene has CDR1 SGHTA and CDR2 FQGNSA. CDR3 length: 13 residues. Trimming cost V 4 bases and J 8 bases, with 14 bases left between them. Comment on this clone: Its antigen is undetermined.

The origin of this receptor is an adult who received the AZD1222 COVID-19 vaccine. Specimen: peripheral blood, collected 28 days after the second AZD1222 dose. The chain recombines TRBV7-2 with TRBJ1-1; D perhaps matches TRBD1 (6 bases). CDR3 in DNA: TGTGCCAGCAGCTGGAATACAGGGATGGAAGCTTTCTTT. Translation: CASSWNTGMEAFF.